This TCR beta chain was obtained from a study of blood T cell repertoires in COVID-19. About the research overall: There were acute and convalescent COVID-19 samples, and they came from the United States, Italy and Spain. From T cells, B-cell-depleted T cells, or PBMCs came the material, which was cDNA or gDNA.

Here immunoSEQ multiplex PCR was the method, and the copy in TCRdb shows in-frame clones only, minus some. The sample gives about 230,000 clones, approximately 83% of which show up once; around 30% is in the top ten. Germline values: CDR1 SGHTA, CDR2 FQGNSA. The CDR3 totals 15 residues. V lost 1 base, J lost 3 bases, and 11 bases lay in between. Material: peripheral blood. The rearrangement uses TRBV7-2 and TRBJ2-3; D not certain. The clonotype was recovered from a man in his forties or fifties with acute or convalescent COVID-19. CDR3 DNA sequence: TGTGCCAGCAGCTTAGGCTTGGCGGAAACAGATACGCAGTATTTT. Amino acids: CASSLGLAETDTQYF.